This T cell receptor beta chain is from a study of T-cell memory formation after mild COVID-19 (dated by TCRdb to 2020 to 2022). In terms of the full investigation: TCR sequence clusters from the two donors were largely donor specific. Two young, previously healthy adult volunteers, one female and one male, were included in the cohort. T-cell clones expanding and contracting after mild COVID-19 in a couple of donors were tracked by longitudinal TCRalpha and TCRbeta repertoire sequencing.

What the authors observed across the whole study: Some responding clones were found in pre-infection memory, which suggests that pre-existing cross-reactive memory T cells took part in the SARS-CoV-2 response. Balanced CD4/CD8 phenotypes were observed for clones contracting from day 15 to 85, whereas a bias towards CD4+ was observed for a second wave of clones expanding from day 15 to 37. Contracting CD4+ clones turned up mainly in the CM and EM memory subsets, whereas EMRA was where CD8+ clones were enriched. The study included only a couple of mild cases, and larger cohorts that include severe cases with pre-infection samples were judged to be necessary. SARS-CoV-2 specificity of the second-wave clones peaking on day 37 was not confirmed.

Including the terminal cysteine and phenylalanine, the CDR3 comprises 16 residues. Only the CDR3 portion is preserved as DNA: 48 bases, with reading frame beginning at the first base. Trimming at the junction amounts to 7 bases on V and 3 bases on J, and the germline ends lie 16 bases apart. The germline V gene (reference sequence) provides CDR1 MNHEY and CDR2 SMNVEV. PBMCs were isolated by Ficoll-Paque density gradient centrifugation. TCRdb lists the instrument as Illumina NovaSeq 6000. Using 5'RACE with constant-segment primers, TCRalpha and TCRbeta cDNA libraries were constructed, with sample barcodes and unique molecular identifiers added in the process. RNA was extracted from every sample with Trizol reagent. Libraries were amplified in two PCR steps, with a second sample barcode and Illumina TruSeq adapters added in the second step. Sequencing of libraries was performed on an Illumina NovaSeq with 2 x 150 bp paired-end reads. On the study's bioinformatics: Demultiplexing of reads and collapsing into UMI-guided consensus sequences were performed with migec v1.2.7. Using mixcr v2.1.11, UMI consensuses were aligned to TRA and TRB V and J templates and then assembled into clonotypes. A clonotype was counted as expanded or contracted only when both edgeR and NoisET called the clonotype significant, with the noise models trained on biological replicates. For edgeR calls, the thresholds were a false discovery rate-adjusted p below 0.01 and a log2 fold-change of 1. As an exploratory analysis of dynamics, max-normalized trajectories of the 1000 most abundant clonotypes were examined with PCA combined with hierarchical clustering. The CD4 or CD8 phenotype of responding clones was assigned using the separately sequenced CD4+ and CD8+ repertoires. TCRdb cleaned the public reads at Q25 with fastp, built clones with MiXCR and kept in-frame beta chains. CDR3 protein duplicates are merged, each entry listing the most common genes and DNA. These V and J calls are TCRdb output, not the study's own analysis. This sample holds 300,000 to 400,000 distinct CDR3 sequences; around a sixth were observed only once. Jointly, the top ten make up under 25% of the sample.

This clonotype came up a few times. Its antigen remains unidentified. Within one base of it there is no much larger clone, and no base qualities were kept. Sequenced: PBMCs or a T cell subset sorted from them (not recorded which). The chain is encoded by TRBV27 joined to TRBJ2-6, with a weak D call of TRBD1 (6 bases match). The sequence was collected from a man between 18 and 29 years old who had mild COVID-19 (a few samples of this study predate the infection). The sample titles of this study are shuffled in the database, so cell type and time point are left out; the donor was told from shared clones. For the CDR3, the sequence is CASTGVGSFGANVLTF. The sequenced DNA: TGTGCCAGCACAGGGGTTGGATCATTTGGGGCCAACGTCCTGACTTTC.